This paragraph covers one T cell receptor (beta chain) sequence. CDR1 is KGHSH and CDR2 is LQKENI in the germline V gene. J lost 0 bases, V lost 3 bases, and 5 bases had no gene match. The CDR3 sequence is 16 residues long. Only in-frame clones appear in the TCRdb table, and some are missing; sequencing was by immunoSEQ multiplex PCR. The repertoire holds about 150,000 clones, roughly 93% seen once, with less than 6% in the top ten. These data come from a study of control samples from healthy donors and cancer patients. Sequencing was done on a sample of blood. This chain links TRBV18 with TRBJ1-3; TRBD1 matches at 7 bases. The sequence derives from a man aged 18-30 years in good health. The CDR3 spells CASSPRTGNSGNTIYF. The CDR3 DNA follows: TGTGCCAGCTCACCCCGGACAGGAAACTCTGGAAACACCATATATTTT.